The 29 T cell receptor beta chains reported below all come from one sample, sequenced in a study of T-cell reconstitution after alpha-beta-depleted transplantation in children. Preparation of the TCRbeta library involved a method that used unique molecular identifiers. TCRdb used MiXCR to reprocess the PCR reads, holding one entry per CDR3 protein. The repertoire holds around 64,000 distinct CDR3 sequences, with 9.5% to 13% as singletons. The source material was PBMCs, sampled before TCRalphabeta/CD19-depleted stem cell transplant. Receptors originate from a boy aged 5 to 17 with acute myeloid leukemia, due to receive a stem cell transplant.

This clonotype was recorded a few times. The rearrangement joins TRBV6-1 to TRBJ1-6, with unresolved D. Trimming shortened V by 6 bases and J by 13 bases, and 19 bases separated the two germline ends. Germline V CDR1 and CDR2: MNHNS, SASEGT. This CDR3 comprises 14 residues. The CDR3 nucleotides are TGTGCCAGCAGCCCTCTTATTACGCTGTCGCCCCTCCACTTT. It codes for CASSPLITLSPLHF.

Many counts were recorded for this clonotype. The chain recombines TRBV12-3 or TRBV12-4 with TRBJ2-7, with TRBD2 identical over 10 bases. J lost 0 bases, V lost 7 bases, and 3 bases had no gene match. CDR3 length: 14 residues. In DNA, the CDR3 is TGTGCCAGCACCCCTAGCGGGAGCTCCTACGAGCAGTACTTC. Its translation: CASTPSGSSYEQYF.

This clonotype showed up many times. The genes are TRBV10-2 and TRBJ1-1, with D tentatively TRBD1 (6 bases). The CDR3 loop spans 15 amino acids. Per the germline V gene, CDR1 is WSHSY and CDR2 is SAAADI. Trimming took off 3 bases at V and 4 bases at J, with 15 bases between the two ends. The CDR3 nucleotides are TGCGCCAGCAGTGAATGGGGGGCGCAGGGCACTGAAGCTTTCTTT. This codes for CASSEWGAQGTEAFF.

The chain has TRBV7-2 and TRBJ2-7, with a tentative D call TRBD1 (6 bases). V was pared by 3 bases and J by 2 bases, with 11 bases between. The CDR3 is made up of 14 amino acids. Germline values: CDR1 SGHTA, CDR2 FQGNSA. CDR3 residues: CASSFRDITYEQYF. The CDR3 bases are TGTGCCAGCAGCTTCCGGGACATCACCTACGAGCAGTACTTC.

With regard to this clonotype: Possible read error: a much larger clone is one base away. The rearrangement joins TRBV6-1 to TRBJ1-5, with no clear D. The CDR3 is 14 residues long. Germline V gene data show CDR1 as MNHNS and CDR2 as SASEGT. In DNA, the CDR3 is TGTGTCAGCAGTAGAACAGTTCGGGATCAGCCCCAGCATTTT. Its translation: CVSSRTVRDQPQHF.

The rearrangement joins TRBV6-2 or TRBV6-3 to TRBJ2-2; 9 bases are shared with TRBD2. This CDR3 spans 19 amino acids. The V gene's germline CDR1 is MNHEY and CDR2 SVGEGT. Trimming at V came to 6 bases and at J to 0 bases, leaving 14 bases not matched to a gene. The DNA of the CDR3 is TGTGCCAGCAGCATCGGTGGCGGGAGGGCCCAGGCGAACACCGGGGAGCTGTTTTTT. Translated: CASSIGGGRAQANTGELFF.

This clonotype was recorded many times. The rearrangement uses TRBV28 and TRBJ2-2; TRBD1 might be the D (5 bases). The CDR3 is 15 amino acids. Trimming stripped 7 bases from V and 4 bases from J, with 16 bases between. The V gene's germline CDR1 is MDHEN and CDR2 SYDVKM. Written as DNA, the CDR3 is TGTGCCAGCAAACTCGACAGCAGGGCCACCGGGGAGCTGTTTTTT. The encoded protein is CASKLDSRATGELFF.

This clonotype came up many times. The chain uses TRBV10-3 and TRBJ2-1; 7 bases fit TRBD2. Germline lookup yields CDR1 ENHRY and CDR2 SYGVKD. The junction had 7 bases not matched to a gene; V was cut back by 7 bases and J by 7 bases. The CDR3 has 13 residues. CDR3 sequence (DNA): TGTGCCATCACCGCGGGGGTCCTTAATGAGCAGTTCTTC. This gives the protein CAITAGVLNEQFF.

This sequence joins TRBV3-1 and TRBJ2-4; weak D call: TRBD2 (7 bases). The CDR3 is 14 amino acids. Deletions cut 3 bases from V and 6 bases from J, with 12 bases between. Germline V CDR1 and CDR2: LGHDT, YNNKEL (reference sequence). The CDR3 DNA is TGTGCCAGCAGCCACTCAGGGGAGGGAAACATTCAGTACTTC. Translated, it gives CASSHSGEGNIQYF. The full variable domain, its missing parts supplied by reference TRBV3-1 and TRBJ2-4, is DTAVSQTPKYLVTQMGNDKSIKCEQNLGHDTMYWYKQDSKKFLKIMFSYNNKELIINETVPNRFSPKSPDKAHLNLHINSLELGDSAVYFCASSHSGEGNIQYFGAGTRLSVL.

This clonotype turned up a few times. This sequence joins TRBV11-3 and TRBJ1-1; D is ambiguous. The V gene lost 5 bases and the J gene lost 5 bases, with 9 bases spanning the gap. Germline CDR1 is SGHNT and CDR2 is YENEEA. The CDR3 sequence is 12 residues long. The CDR3 spells CASSASGTEAFF. DNA for the CDR3: TGTGCCAGCAGCGCCTCGGGTACTGAAGCTTTCTTT.

V and J are TRBV6-5 and TRBJ1-1; D ambiguous. V lost 5 bases to trimming and J lost 1 base, with 11 bases between them. The CDR3 is 14 amino acids. The germline V gene has CDR1 MNHEY and CDR2 SVGAGI. CDR3 DNA sequence: TGTGCCAGCAGTCCTCAGTGGGGGAACACTGAAGCTTTCTTT. Protein sequence: CASSPQWGNTEAFF.

The sample holds many counts of this clonotype. The rearrangement links TRBV9 to TRBJ2-1, with D perhaps matching TRBD1 (5 bases). The CDR3 sequence is 14 residues long. CDR1 is SGDLS, CDR2 YYNGEE, per germline. Trimming took off 0 bases at V and 4 bases at J, with 8 bases between the two ends. The CDR3 protein is CASSVAQGYNEQFF. DNA for the CDR3: TGTGCCAGCAGCGTAGCCCAGGGATACAATGAGCAGTTCTTC. Based on the CDR3 plus reference TRBV9 and TRBJ2-1, the full variable domain is DSGVTQTPKHLITATGQRVTLRCSPRSGDLSVYWYQQSLDQGLQFLIQYYNGEERAKGNILERFSAQQFPDLHSELNLSSLELGDSALYFCASSVAQGYNEQFFGPGTRLTVL.

This clonotype was seen ten or more times. The V gene is TRBV7-2, the J gene TRBJ2-7; tentatively, D is TRBD2 (6 bases). Trimming took 2 bases from V and 6 from J, leaving 17 bases between them. The CDR3 is 15 residues long. CDR1 is SGHTA and CDR2 is FQGNSA in the germline V gene. CDR3 coding DNA: TGTGCCAGCAGCTTATGGAGGGGTACAGGAATCGAGCAGTACTTC. Amino acids: CASSLWRGTGIEQYF.

V usage is TRBV5-4 and J usage is TRBJ2-1; 15 nucleotides align to TRBD2. This CDR3 is 13 amino acids long. V was pared by 7 bases and J by 7 bases, with 0 bases of the junction left unmatched. Germline V CDR1 and CDR2: SGHNT, YYREEE (reference sequence). The CDR3 sequence: CASGLAGGNEQFF. DNA for the CDR3: TGTGCCAGCGGACTAGCGGGAGGGAATGAGCAGTTCTTC.

V usage is TRBV28 and J usage is TRBJ2-1; D gene ambiguous. V lost 7 bases to trimming and J lost 5 bases, with 3 bases between them. Germline CDR1 and CDR2: MDHEN and SYDVKM. The CDR3 totals 10 residues. CDR3 residues: CASKDNEQFF. The CDR3 DNA reads as TGTGCCAGCAAGGACAATGAGCAGTTCTTC.

For this clonotype: A much bigger clone sits one base away, suggesting this may be a read error. The chain links TRBV28 to TRBJ2-1, with a weak D call TRBD2 (6 bases). This CDR3 has 15 amino acids. Germline assignment: CDR1 MDHEN and CDR2 SYDVKM. The V end lost 8 bases, the J end lost 8 bases, and 22 bases lay between the germline ends. The CDR3 bases are TGTGCCAGCGGCCCCCGGTGGAGGGTGAGAGATGAGCAGTTCTTC. Its translation is CASGPRWRVRDEQFF.

In its sample, this clonotype was seen many times. This chain connects TRBV20-1 to TRBJ2-3, with unresolved D. The germline V gene encodes CDR1 DFQATT and CDR2 SNEGSKA (reference sequence). V lost 0 bases to trimming and J lost 2 bases, with 9 bases between them. The CDR3 spans 14 residues. The CDR3 region is CSARDEKNTDTQYF. The CDR3 region has the DNA TGCAGTGCTAGAGATGAGAAGAACACAGATACGCAGTATTTT.

The genes are TRBV7-9 and TRBJ1-3, with a tentative D call TRBD1 (5 bases). Trimming took 5 bases from V and 0 from J, leaving 14 bases between them. This CDR3 is 16 amino acids long. Germline CDR1 is SEHNR and CDR2 is FQNEAQ (reference sequence). CDR3 nucleotide sequence: TGTGCCAGCAGCCCTATTACAGGTCTCTCTGGAAACACCATATATTTT. As protein: CASSPITGLSGNTIYF.

This clonotype was counted ten times or more. The chain carries TRBV29-1 and TRBJ2-1; D is uncertain. V was shortened by 4 bases and J by 0 bases, with 10 bases between the two germline ends. CDR1 and CDR2 (germline): SQVTM, ANQGSEA. The CDR3 has 14 amino acids. The CDR3 DNA reads TGCAGCGTTGTCGCGTTGAGCTCCTACAATGAGCAGTTCTTC. Its translation is CSVVALSSYNEQFF.

This clonotype was counted many times. This chain connects TRBV7-2 to TRBJ2-7; 9 bases line up with TRBD1. Trimming at V came to 5 bases and at J to 2 bases, leaving 1 base not matched to a gene. Germline V gene data show CDR1 as SGHTA and CDR2 as FQGNSA. This CDR3 is 13 amino acids long. In DNA form, the CDR3 reads TGTGCCAGCAGCCGACAGGGGGCCTACGAGCAGTACTTC. This gives the protein CASSRQGAYEQYF.

This clonotype has only a few counts. V gene TRBV25-1 combines with J gene TRBJ1-1; D is perhaps TRBD1 (6 bases). This CDR3 comprises 13 residues. V gave up 10 bases and J gave up 5 bases, with 17 bases separating them. Per germline, CDR1 MGHDK and CDR2 SYGVNS. This CDR3 is CATSQGEGTEAFF. CDR3 nucleotides: TGTGCCACTTCACAGGGCGAGGGAACTGAAGCTTTCTTT.

This clonotype has a count of ten or more. V is TRBV7-2 and J is TRBJ2-1; TRBD1 matches 7 bases. The V and J ends lost 4 bases and 0 bases, in that order; junction bases with no gene match: 3. Germline CDR1 is SGHTA and CDR2 is FQGNSA. This CDR3 has 15 residues. The chain's CDR3 is CASSSDRSSYNEQFF. The CDR3 DNA sequence: TGTGCCAGCAGCTCGGACAGGAGCTCCTACAATGAGCAGTTCTTC.

A note on this clonotype: A read error may explain this, as a much larger clone is one base away. J is TRBJ1-2 and V is TRBV7-3; 8 bases agree with TRBD1. CDR1 and CDR2 from the germline V gene are SGHTA and FQGTGA. The CDR3 sequence is 16 residues long. The CDR3 region is CASSLRGQARDYCYTF. In nucleotides, the CDR3 is TGTGCCAGCAGCTTAAGGGGACAGGCCCGAGACTATTGCTACACCTTC.

This clonotype appeared a single time. This chain links TRBV28 with TRBJ1-4; 9 bases are shared with TRBD1. Germline CDR1 reads MDHEN; CDR2 reads SYDVKM. The J segment lost 8 bases and the V segment lost 6 bases, leaving 13 bases of the junction unmatched. The CDR3 extends over 16 amino acids. CDR3 amino acids: CASSLGGRTGEEKLFF. The CDR3 region has the DNA TGTGCCAGCAGCCTGGGGGGGAGGACAGGGGAGGAAAAACTGTTTTTT. The complete variable domain, with remaining parts taken from reference TRBV28 and TRBJ1-4, reads DVKVTQSSRYLVKRTGEKVFLECVQDMDHENMFWYRQDPGLGLRLIYFSYDVKMKEKGDIPEGYSVSREKKERFSLILESASTNQTSMYLCASSLGGRTGEEKLFFGSGTQLSVL.

The V call is TRBV7-6, the J call TRBJ2-1, with 7 bases identical to TRBD2. The CDR3 extends over 16 amino acids. Germline CDR1 SGHVS, CDR2 FNYEAQ. Unmatched junction bases numbered 6, after V lost 1 base and J lost 3 bases. The CDR3, as DNA: TGTGCCAGCAGCTTAGGGGGCGGGGGATTCTACAATGAGCAGTTCTTC. It is translated as CASSLGGGGFYNEQFF.

This clonotype was observed many times. In DNA form, the CDR3 reads TGTGCCACCAGCAGAGCTGGACCGGGGCGTCAAGAGACCCAGTACTTC. Protein: CATSRAGPGRQETQYF. V is TRBV15 and J is TRBJ2-5, with D perhaps matching TRBD1 or TRBD2 (5 bases each). CDR1 and CDR2 from the germline V gene are LNHNV and YYDKDF (reference sequence). V was shortened by 1 base and J by 2 bases, with 14 bases between the two germline ends. The CDR3 has 16 amino acids.

The rearrangement links TRBV20-1 to TRBJ2-1, with 12 positions matching TRBD2. This CDR3 region has 18 residues. Germline V CDR1 and CDR2: DFQATT, SNEGSKA (reference sequence). Trimming removed 5 bases from V and 1 base from J; junction bases left unmatched: 12. The DNA for the CDR3 is TGCAGTGCTCAACCGGGACTAGCGGGCTCCCATTCCTACAATGAGCAGTTCTTC. Translation gives CSAQPGLAGSHSYNEQFF.

This clonotype came up many times. The chain recombines TRBV12-3 or TRBV12-4 with TRBJ1-2; D is perhaps TRBD1 (5 bases). V lost 1 base and J lost 7, with 7 bases in between. This CDR3 has 12 residues. The CDR3 DNA reads TGTGCCAGCAGTTTAGAGGGGACTGGCTACACCTTC. Translation gives CASSLEGTGYTF.

As regards this clonotype: A much more abundant neighbour one base away suggests this may be a read error. The chain couples TRBV12-3 or TRBV12-4 to TRBJ1-5, with 8 bases fitting TRBD1. The CDR3 totals 15 residues. CDR3 residues: CASSTRGPGNQHQHF. CDR3 DNA sequence: TGTGCCAGCAGCACCAGGGGGCCGGGAAATCAGCACCAGCATTTT.